Below, one T cell receptor beta chain is given with its context. The CDR3 runs 12 residues. Trimming removed 7 bases from V and 7 bases from J, with 14 bases in between. Germline assignment: CDR1 SGDLS and CDR2 YYNGEE. The sample originates from a study of shared clonotypes between healthy human individuals. Produced via immunoSEQ multiplex PCR; TCRdb's table is partial and in-frame only. The sample consists of about 490,000 clones, about 82% of them appearing once. The rearrangement links TRBV9 to TRBJ1-1, with TRBD1 as a possible D gene (6 bases). The material sequenced was PBMCs. This TCR derives from a woman aged 40 to 49 in good health. Some clones in this sample may be carry-over from other donors' samples. This chain's CDR3 is CASGRQAGEAFF. Here the CDR3 DNA reads TGTGCCAGCGGGAGACAGGCGGGTGAAGCTTTCTTT.